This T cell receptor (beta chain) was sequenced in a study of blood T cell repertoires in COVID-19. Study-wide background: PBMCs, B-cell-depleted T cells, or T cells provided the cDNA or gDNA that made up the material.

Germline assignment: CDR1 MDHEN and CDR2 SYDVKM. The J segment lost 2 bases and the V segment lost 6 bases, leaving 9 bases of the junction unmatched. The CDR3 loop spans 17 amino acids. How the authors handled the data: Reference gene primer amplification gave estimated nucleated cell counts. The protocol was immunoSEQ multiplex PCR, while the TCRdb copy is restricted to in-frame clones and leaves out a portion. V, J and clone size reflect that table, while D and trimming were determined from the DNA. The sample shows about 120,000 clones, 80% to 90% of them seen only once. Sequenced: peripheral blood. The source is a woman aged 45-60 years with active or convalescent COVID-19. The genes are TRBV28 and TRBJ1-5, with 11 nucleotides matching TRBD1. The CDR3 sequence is CASSSTGTGGRNQPQHF. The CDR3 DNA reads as TGTGCCAGCAGCTCGACCGGGACAGGGGGACGCAATCAGCCCCAGCATTTT.